A selection of T cell receptor beta chains follows, all from one sample in a study of cytomegalovirus exposure and HLA in healthy donors. The data were produced by immunoSEQ multiplex PCR, yet TCRdb's version contains in-frame clones alone and is incomplete. Of some 190,000 clones listed, 65% to 85% are singletons. Sequencing used PBMCs. The receptor source for this set is a male donor in good health and CMV-seronegative. The CDR3 runs from the conserved cysteine through the conserved F or W. A D gene is named only where the DNA matches it firmly. A row's size may be missing; if present it is once, few, many or a size class.

j_call | clone_size | d_call | v_call | cdr3_aa | cdr3_nt
TRBJ2-1 | NA | TRBD2 | TRBV2 | CASTISLAAYNEQFF | TGTGCCAGCACCATCTCGCTAGCGGCCTACAATGAGCAGTTCTTC
TRBJ2-1 | NA | TRBD2 | TRBV19 | CASSMGGSSYNEQFF | TGTGCCAGTAGTATGGGCGGGAGCTCCTACAATGAGCAGTTCTTC
TRBJ2-7 | NA | TRBD1 | TRBV29-1 | CSVEDLAGGYEQYF | TGCAGCGTTGAAGATCTGGCAGGGGGCTACGAGCAGTACTTC
TRBJ2-7 | few | NA | TRBV28 | CASSLSRSYEQYF | TGTGCCAGCAGTTTAAGCCGCTCCTACGAGCAGTACTTC
TRBJ1-1 | NA | NA | TRBV7-9 | CASSLATGRMNTEAFF | TGTGCCAGCAGCTTAGCAACAGGTCGCATGAACACTGAAGCTTTCTTT
TRBJ2-3 | NA | TRBD2 | TRBV7-2 | CASSLARSSGGGTQYF | TGTGCCAGCAGCTTAGCTAGGTCTAGCGGGGGCGGTACGCAGTATTTT
TRBJ1-5 | NA | NA | TRBV28 | CASSPPREPQHF | TGTGCCAGCAGCCCCCCCCGTGAGCCCCAGCATTTT
TRBJ1-2 | NA | NA | TRBV9 | CASSVSSGDYGYTF | TGTGCCAGCAGCGTATCCTCGGGGGACTATGGCTACACCTTC
TRBJ2-1 | NA | TRBD1 | TRBV30 | CAWSVRIKRGLGNEQFF | TGTGCCTGGAGTGTACGGATTAAAAGGGGGCTGGGCAATGAGCAGTTCTTC
TRBJ2-6 | few | NA | TRBV2 | CASSDWSSGANVLTF | TGTGCCAGCAGTGATTGGAGCTCTGGGGCCAACGTCCTGACTTTC
TRBJ2-2 | NA | NA | TRBV6-1 | CASSERGTNTGELFF | TGTGCCAGCAGTGAAAGGGGGACGAACACCGGGGAGCTGTTTTTT
TRBJ2-7 | NA | NA | TRBV7-8 | CASSSTRSSYEQYF | TGTGCCAGCAGCTCCACTAGATCCTCCTACGAGCAGTACTTC
TRBJ1-2 | NA | TRBD1 | TRBV30 | CAWSTTTGTHYGYPF | TGTGCCTGGAGTACCACGACAGGGACCCACTATGGCTACCCCTTC
TRBJ2-7 | NA | TRBD1 | TRBV4-3 | CASSRKGQGSYEQYF | TGCGCCAGCAGCCGGAAGGGACAGGGCTCCTACGAGCAGTACTTC